Listed below are T cell receptor beta chains from one sample, sequenced in a study of blood T cell repertoires in COVID-19. Sequencing used immunoSEQ multiplex PCR; TCRdb keeps in-frame clones, though not all of them. In the table there are around 250,000 clones, 85% to 90% of which are singletons. Sequenced input: PBMCs or T cells enriched from blood (not recorded which). These receptors originate from a man aged 50-59 years who had been exposed to COVID-19. Both conserved end residues are trimmed from each CDR3.

cdr3_length	v_call	cdr3_aa
10	TRBV11-2	ASSLQAGQVF
12	TRBV2	AIAASRGGTSYT
11	TRBV2	ASSEEGITEAF
12	TRBV11-2	ASSSPTGRTEAF
15	TRBV7-7	ASSLGTGGSGANVLT
12	TRBV19	ASSVKQGAYGYT
12	TRBV2	ASSEVTGYTEAF
15	TRBV28	ASSSLPSGTRNQPQH
12	TRBV5-1	ASSLMTGINEQF
14	TRBV19	ASSTPRGATNEKLF
11	TRBV29-1	SAGTSGGDTQY
12	TRBV28	ASTLTGGGNTIY
12	TRBV11-2	ASSLVPGLIEQF
16	TRBV19	ASSIDRDRGIRCEKLF
12	TRBV19	ASGEGQDPDTQY
13	TRBV5-1	ASSSTGSGNQPQH
12	TRBV5-6	ASSLDRRYTEAF
12	TRBV29-1	SVRPGTRSYEQF
12	TRBV3-1/TRBV3-2	ASSHQDRGTEAF
14	TRBV18	ASSPRRANSGNTIY
12	TRBV18	ASSRQGAGNTIY
13	TRBV10-3	AISDRQRGETEAF
12	TRBV27	ASSLGTSGVTQY
12	TRBV28	ASLTQGVDYGYT
9	TRBV2	ASRAYPKLF
12	TRBV21-1	ASRDREMNTEAF
11	TRBV7-9	ASSPRRGNTIY
11	TRBV12-3/TRBV12-4	ANGDRPNTEAF
13	TRBV7-9	ASSLAGWAKNIQY
14	TRBV4-1	ASSQDFGTSSYEQF
11	TRBV5-1	ASSLVQGSGYT
14	TRBV18	ASSPTPRFSDQPQH
12	TRBV6-5	ASRTTGRSDEQY
12	TRBV29-1	SVAGTEFNQPQH
12	TRBV2	ASSPTRGGYGYT
11	TRBV6-1	ASSGNKNTEAF
11	TRBV28	ASSLESGQPQH
11	TRBV9	ASSVSGYYGYT
15	TRBV3-1/TRBV3-2	ASSQDPRDGSNQPQH
13	TRBV5-4	ASSHRDSRTDTQY
13	TRBV5-1	ASTLERLAGGEQF
16	TRBV14	ASSQEKDRHSLNTEAF
11	TRBV12-3/TRBV12-4	ASSLSRGGGYT
16	TRBV6-6	ASSPWDFTPGSNYGYT
14	TRBV29-1	SVHSPGTVNTGELF
13	TRBV13	ASTETGASADTQY
15	TRBV18	ASSPGRASHDTGELF
13	TRBV24-1	ATSDPRDPRLEQF
15	TRBV28	ASSRSGTGGGNSPLH
18	TRBV10-3	AISDVRSSGEAADTDTQY
13	TRBV29-1	SVDSASGGWETQY
12	TRBV3-1/TRBV3-2	ASSRQGGGNREY
13	TRBV7-9	ASSLGATYQETQY
11	TRBV30	AWSKLYNSPLH
13	TRBV2	ASSRDTLSNQPQH
13	TRBV19	ASSPAGQRNTEAF
11	TRBV24-1	ATSTPGLETQY
13	TRBV28	ASSLRDRGNEKLF
9	TRBV20-1	SARQGYGYT